This T cell receptor beta chain was observed in a study of CD8 T cells in ankylosing spondylitis. The study, taken as a whole, reports: The clones that were linked to disease were reported to be significantly enriched in matched synovial fluid samples from ankylosing spondylitis patients. The disease-linked clones had a CD8+ phenotype and low blood frequencies. Reactive arthritis synovial fluid and blood previously showed some of these motif variants. For ankylosing spondylitis blood, a TCR beta motif of eight or nine highly homologous variants appeared characteristic.

Each TCR beta library was made by quantitative 5'-RACE that incorporated molecular barcodes. TCRdb redid the calling of the 5' RACE reads with MiXCR, one entry per CDR3 protein. The sample has around 390,000 distinct CDR3 sequences, 20% to 25% seen once; the top ten hold approximately 16%. The sample holds a few counts of this clonotype. What it binds is not known. The germline V and J ends were trimmed by 1 base and 2 bases, with 22 bases remaining between them. The CDR3 loop spans 19 amino acids. Germline lookup yields CDR1 LGHDT and CDR2 YNNKEL (reference sequence). The sequence was obtained from a male donor with ankylosing spondylitis. This chain connects TRBV3-1 to TRBJ2-3; weak D call: TRBD1 (6 bases). Sequenced sample: blood, either unsorted or a sorted T cell fraction (not recorded which). CDR3 bases: TGTGCCAGCAGCCAAGGACAGGCCCACCGGGGCGCGAACACAGATACGCAGTATTTT. Translation gives CASSQGQAHRGANTDTQYF.